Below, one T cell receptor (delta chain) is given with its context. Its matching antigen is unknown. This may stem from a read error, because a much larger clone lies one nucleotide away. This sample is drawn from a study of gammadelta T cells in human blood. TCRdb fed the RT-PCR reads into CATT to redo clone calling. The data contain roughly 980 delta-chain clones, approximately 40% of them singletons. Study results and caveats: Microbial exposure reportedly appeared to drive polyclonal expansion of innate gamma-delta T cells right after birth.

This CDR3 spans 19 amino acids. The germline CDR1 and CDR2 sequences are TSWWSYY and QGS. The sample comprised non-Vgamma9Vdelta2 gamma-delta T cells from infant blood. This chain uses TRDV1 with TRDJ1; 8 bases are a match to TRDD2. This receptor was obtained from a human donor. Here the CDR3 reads CALGGTSYLGPVSKDKLIF. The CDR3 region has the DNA TGTGCTCTTGGGGGAACTTCCTACTTGGGACCTGTTTCAAAAGATAAACTCATCTTC.